These T cell receptor beta chains were read from a single sample in a study of type 1 and type 2 diabetes patients. Each CDR3 protein gets one entry after TCRdb re-called the multiplex PCR reads with MiXCR. The sample shows under 300,000 distinct CDR3 sequences, around 47% of them seen only once. Sequencing was done on a sample of peripheral blood mononuclear cells (PBMCs). The receptors here all came from a young man with type 2 diabetes. The CDR3 runs from the conserved cysteine through the conserved F or W. The D gene is left open where the match is weak. Clone size is given for some rows only: seen once, a few or many times, or a class if the clone is expanded.

cdr3_nt cdr3_aa v_call d_call clone_size j_call
TGTGCCAGCAGTTCCAGGACACCTTATCTAGACGACACCTTC CASSSRTPYLDDTF TRBV28 NA once TRBJ1-2
TGCGCCAGCAGCGACGGGACTAGCGGCCCCTACGAGCAGTACTTC CASSDGTSGPYEQYF TRBV4-3 TRBD2 NA TRBJ2-7
TGTGCCAGCAGTGAAGTCGGGCCGGCGGATCAGCCCCAGCATTTT CASSEVGPADQPQHF TRBV2 NA many TRBJ1-5
TGTGCCAGCAGTGGCGGGGGGGTGCAGTACTTC CASSGGGVQYF TRBV25-1 TRBD2 many TRBJ2-7
TGTGCCAGCAGTTACAGACGACAGGGTCACGAGCAGTACTTC CASSYRRQGHEQYF TRBV12-3/TRBV12-4 TRBD1 NA TRBJ2-7
TGTGCCAGTAGTATAGTCGGGCTTGAAGAGACCCAGTACTTC CASSIVGLEETQYF TRBV19 NA NA TRBJ2-5
TGTGCCAGTAGTTCGGTCGAGTCTAGCGGGTTCGGTGAGCAGTTCTTC CASSSVESSGFGEQFF TRBV19 TRBD2 few TRBJ2-1
TGTGCCACCAAGAGGTTGTCCATGAACACTGAAGCTTTCTTT CATKRLSMNTEAFF TRBV2 NA many TRBJ1-1
TGTGCCAGCGGCCACAGGGAGGGATACACTGAAGCTTTCTTT CASGHREGYTEAFF TRBV28 NA few TRBJ1-1
TGTGCCAGCAGTCTACTGTACGCTTCACCCCTCCACTTT CASSLLYASPLHF TRBV28 NA few TRBJ1-6
TGTGCCAGCAATCGACAGGGTCTTCAAGAGACCCAGTACTTC CASNRQGLQETQYF TRBV6-6 TRBD1 NA TRBJ2-5
TGTGCCAGCAGTTGGGGACGGGAGAACACTGAAGCTTTCTTT CASSWGRENTEAFF TRBV6-5 NA NA TRBJ1-1
TGTGCCAGCAGCTTAGTACGACTAGCGGTGTACAATGAGCAGTTCTTC CASSLVRLAVYNEQFF TRBV7-8 TRBD2 NA TRBJ2-1
TGTGCCACCGGCTTTCCCCTCAGGGAAAAACTGTTTTTT CATGFPLREKLFF TRBV28 NA NA TRBJ1-4
TGTGCCACCAGCAGAGACTCGACAGGGAGAAGAGAGGGCTACACCTTC CATSRDSTGRREGYTF TRBV15 TRBD1 NA TRBJ1-2
TGTGCCAGCAGTTACTCGGTAGTAGCGGGAGTTTACGAGCAGTACTTC CASSYSVVAGVYEQYF TRBV6-6 TRBD2 NA TRBJ2-7
TGCAGTGCAACCCAGGCTTATGGTTCACCCCTCCACTTT CSATQAYGSPLHF TRBV20-1 NA NA TRBJ1-6
TGTGCCACAGGACTAGCGGTCTCTGGGGCCAACGTCCTGACTTTC CATGLAVSGANVLTF TRBV6-6 TRBD2 NA TRBJ2-6
TGTGCCAGCAGCACCGGGACAGACGAGACCCAGTACTTC CASSTGTDETQYF TRBV9 TRBD1 few TRBJ2-5
TGCGCCAGCAGCTTGGAGCCCAGACAGCATCGCGAGCAGTACTTC CASSLEPRQHREQYF TRBV5-1 NA NA TRBJ2-7
TGTGCCACCAGCAGGGGGGACAGCAACACTGAAGCTTTCTTT CATSRGDSNTEAFF TRBV15 TRBD1 NA TRBJ1-1
TGTGCCAGCAGTTTAAATTTGGGAACCGGGGAGCTGTTTTTT CASSLNLGTGELFF TRBV7-8 NA NA TRBJ2-2
TGCAGTGCTAGAGCGATTGACGCAAGCTCCTACGAGCAGTACTTC CSARAIDASSYEQYF TRBV20-1 NA NA TRBJ2-7
TGCAGCGTTGCGGAGGGGGCTGGGGCCAACGTCCTGACTTTC CSVAEGAGANVLTF TRBV29-1 NA few TRBJ2-6
TGCGCCAGCAGCTTGGAGGGAGATGGTGGCTACACCTTC CASSLEGDGGYTF TRBV5-1 NA NA TRBJ1-2
TGTGCCAGCTCACTAGCGCTTACCTACGAGCAGTACTTC CASSLALTYEQYF TRBV2 TRBD2 NA TRBJ2-7
TGTGCCAGTAGTATCGACGGGACAGGAGACTACGAGCAGTACTTC CASSIDGTGDYEQYF TRBV19 TRBD1 few TRBJ2-7
TGTGCCAGCACCAAGCCTGGGGCCAACGTCCTGACTTTC CASTKPGANVLTF TRBV7-9 NA NA TRBJ2-6
TGTGCCAGCAGTTTATCCAGGGGGCCGGACACTGAAGCTTTCTTT CASSLSRGPDTEAFF TRBV27 TRBD1 NA TRBJ1-1
TGTGCCAGCAGCTACGCTAACCAAGAGACCCAGTACTTC CASSYANQETQYF TRBV7-2 NA few TRBJ2-5
TGCAGTGCTAGAGATCAGGGCACTGAAGCTTTCTTT CSARDQGTEAFF TRBV20-1 NA NA TRBJ1-1
TGTGCCAGTAGTATCCTTTATCCTACAGGGGAAACTAACTATGGCTACACCTTC CASSILYPTGETNYGYTF TRBV19 TRBD1 NA TRBJ1-2
TGCAGTGCTACCAAACAGGGGGTGAACACTGAAGCTTTCTTT CSATKQGVNTEAFF TRBV20-1 TRBD1 NA TRBJ1-1
TGTGCCAGCTCTATAAGGCGGTACTATGGCTACACCTTC CASSIRRYYGYTF TRBV12-3/TRBV12-4 NA NA TRBJ1-2
TGCAGTGCTAGCGCTGTTGCGGGAGGAGGCGGTGAGACCCAGTACTTC CSASAVAGGGGETQYF TRBV20-1 TRBD2 NA TRBJ2-5
TGTGCCAGCACCCAACAGGGATCAAGCCACAATGAGCAGTTCTTC CASTQQGSSHNEQFF TRBV6-1 NA few TRBJ2-1
TGTGCCAGCAGTGAGACTAGCGGTGGGGAGACCCAGTACTTC CASSETSGGETQYF TRBV2 TRBD2 many TRBJ2-5
TGTGCCAGCAGTTTACAGGCGAACACTGAAGCTTTCTTT CASSLQANTEAFF TRBV12-3/TRBV12-4 NA few TRBJ1-1
TGTGCCAGCAGTCTGGACGGTCCGTATCAGCCCCAGCATTTT CASSLDGPYQPQHF TRBV27 NA NA TRBJ1-5
TGTGCCAGCAGCCAAGGGGTCACTAAAGCTTTCTTT CASSQGVTKAFF TRBV4-2 NA NA TRBJ1-1
TGCAGTGCTAGAGATTCCGACAGGCAAGGCTACACCTTC CSARDSDRQGYTF TRBV20-1 NA NA TRBJ1-2
TGTGCCAGTAGTATTAGGGGGACCCAGTACTTC CASSIRGTQYF TRBV19 NA many TRBJ2-5